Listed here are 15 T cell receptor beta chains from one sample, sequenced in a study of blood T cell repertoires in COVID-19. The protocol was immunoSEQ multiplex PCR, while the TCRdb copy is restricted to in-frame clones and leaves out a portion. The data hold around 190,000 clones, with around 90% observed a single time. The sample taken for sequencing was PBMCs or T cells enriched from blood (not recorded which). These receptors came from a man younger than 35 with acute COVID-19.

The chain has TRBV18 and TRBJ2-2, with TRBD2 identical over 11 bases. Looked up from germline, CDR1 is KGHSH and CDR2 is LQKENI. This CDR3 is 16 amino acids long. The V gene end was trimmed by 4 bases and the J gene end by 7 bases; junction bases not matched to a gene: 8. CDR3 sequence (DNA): TGTGCCAGCTCACATCCGACTAGCGGGATTGGCGGGGAGCTGTTTTTT. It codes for CASSHPTSGIGGELFF.

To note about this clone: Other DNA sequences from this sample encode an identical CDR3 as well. The CDR3 protein is CASSTRDRENTEAFF. The DNA for the CDR3 is TGTGCCAGTAGTACCCGGGACAGGGAGAACACTGAAGCTTTCTTT. V usage is TRBV19 and J usage is TRBJ1-1; 9 bases map to TRBD1. The CDR3 has 15 amino acids. Germline CDR1 and CDR2: LNHDA and SQIVND (reference sequence). Trimming cost V 4 bases and J 1 base; bases outside gene matches: 4. The whole variable domain, filled in from reference TRBV19 and TRBJ1-1, reads DGGITQSPKYLFRKEGQNVTLSCEQNLNHDAMYWYRQDPGQGLRLIYYSQIVNDFQKGDIAEGYSVSREKKESFPLTVTSAQKNPTAFYLCASSTRDRENTEAFFGQGTRLTVV.

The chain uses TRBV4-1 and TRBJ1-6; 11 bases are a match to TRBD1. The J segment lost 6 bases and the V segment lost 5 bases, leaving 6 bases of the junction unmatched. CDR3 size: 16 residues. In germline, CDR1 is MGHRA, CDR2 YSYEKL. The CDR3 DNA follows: TGCGCCAGCAGCTACAGGACAGGGGGCCGTAATTCACCCCTCCACTTT. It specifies CASSYRTGGRNSPLHF.

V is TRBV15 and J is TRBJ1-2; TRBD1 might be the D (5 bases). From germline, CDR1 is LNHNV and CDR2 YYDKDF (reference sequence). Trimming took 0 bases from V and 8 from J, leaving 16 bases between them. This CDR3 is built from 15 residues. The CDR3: CATSRDQGRDSGYTF. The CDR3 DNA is TGTGCCACCAGCAGAGATCAAGGCAGGGACTCCGGCTACACCTTC.

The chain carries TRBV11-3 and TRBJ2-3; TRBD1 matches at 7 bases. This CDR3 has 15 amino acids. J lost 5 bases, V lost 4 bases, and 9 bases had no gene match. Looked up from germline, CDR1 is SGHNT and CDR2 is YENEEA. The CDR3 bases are TGTGCCAGCAGCTCAAGGAGACAGGGTGAAGATACGCAGTATTTT. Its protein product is CASSSRRQGEDTQYF.

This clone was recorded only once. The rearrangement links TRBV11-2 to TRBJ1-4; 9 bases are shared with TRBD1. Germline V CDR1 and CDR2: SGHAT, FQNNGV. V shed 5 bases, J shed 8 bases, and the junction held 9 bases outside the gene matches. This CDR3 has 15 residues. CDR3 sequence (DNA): TGTGCCAGCAGCACACAGGGGGCGCCCGGCGAAAAACTGTTTTTT. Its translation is CASSTQGAPGEKLFF.

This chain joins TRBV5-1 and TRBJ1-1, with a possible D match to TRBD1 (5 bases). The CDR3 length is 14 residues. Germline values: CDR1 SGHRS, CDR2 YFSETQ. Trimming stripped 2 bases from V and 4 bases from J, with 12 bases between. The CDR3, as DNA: TGCGCCAGCAGCTTACCCGGGACTCGCACTGAAGCTTTCTTT. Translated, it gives CASSLPGTRTEAFF.

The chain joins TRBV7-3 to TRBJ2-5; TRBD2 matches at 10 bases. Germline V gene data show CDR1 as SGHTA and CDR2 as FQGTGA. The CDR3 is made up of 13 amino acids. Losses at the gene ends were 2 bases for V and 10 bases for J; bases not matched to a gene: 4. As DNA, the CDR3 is TGTGCCAGCAGCTTAGAGCGGGAGGGGGGCCAGTACTTC. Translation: CASSLEREGGQYF.

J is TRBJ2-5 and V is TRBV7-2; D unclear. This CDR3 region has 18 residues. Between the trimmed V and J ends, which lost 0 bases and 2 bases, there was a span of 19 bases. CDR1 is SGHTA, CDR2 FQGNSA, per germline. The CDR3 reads CASSLAALGISSQETQYF. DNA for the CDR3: TGTGCCAGCAGCTTAGCTGCGCTAGGAATATCGTCGCAAGAGACCCAGTACTTC.

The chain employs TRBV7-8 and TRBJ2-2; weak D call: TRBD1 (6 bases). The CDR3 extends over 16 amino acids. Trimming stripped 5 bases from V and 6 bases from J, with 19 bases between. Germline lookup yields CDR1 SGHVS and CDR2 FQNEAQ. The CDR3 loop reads CASSPHRTGFSGELFF. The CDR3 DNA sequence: TGTGCCAGCAGCCCACACCGTACAGGGTTCTCCGGGGAGCTGTTTTTT.

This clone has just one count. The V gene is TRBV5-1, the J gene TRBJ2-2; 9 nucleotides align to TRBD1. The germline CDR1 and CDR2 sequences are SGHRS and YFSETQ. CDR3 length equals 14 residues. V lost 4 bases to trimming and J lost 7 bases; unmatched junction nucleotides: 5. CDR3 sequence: CASSQGQGGGELFF. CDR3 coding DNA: TGCGCCAGCAGCCAGGGACAGGGAGGCGGGGAGCTGTTTTTT.

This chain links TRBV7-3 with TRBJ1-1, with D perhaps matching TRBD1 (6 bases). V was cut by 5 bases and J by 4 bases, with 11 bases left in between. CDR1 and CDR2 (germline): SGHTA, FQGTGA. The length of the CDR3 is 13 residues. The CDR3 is CASSQQGVTEAFF. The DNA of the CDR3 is TGTGCCAGCAGCCAACAGGGAGTCACTGAAGCTTTCTTT. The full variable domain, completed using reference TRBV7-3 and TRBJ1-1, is GAGVSQTPSNKVTEKGKYVELRCDPISGHTALYWYRQSLGQGPEFLIYFQGTGAADDSGLPNDRFFAVRPEGSVSTLKIQRTERGDSAVYLCASSQQGVTEAFFGQGTRLTVV.

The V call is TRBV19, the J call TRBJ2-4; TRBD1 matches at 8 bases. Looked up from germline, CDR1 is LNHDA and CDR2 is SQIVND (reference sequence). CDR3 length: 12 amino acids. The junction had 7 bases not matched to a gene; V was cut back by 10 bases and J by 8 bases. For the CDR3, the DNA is TGTGCCACCAGCGCGACAGGGGACATTCAGTACTTC. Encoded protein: CATSATGDIQYF.

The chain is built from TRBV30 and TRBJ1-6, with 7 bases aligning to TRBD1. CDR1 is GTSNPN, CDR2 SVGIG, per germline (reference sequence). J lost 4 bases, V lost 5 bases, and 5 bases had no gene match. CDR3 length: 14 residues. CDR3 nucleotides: TGTGCCTGGGCCCCGGGACAGTATAATTCACCCCTCCACTTT. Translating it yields CAWAPGQYNSPLHF. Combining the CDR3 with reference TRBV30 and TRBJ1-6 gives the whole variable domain SQTIHQWPATLVQPVGSPLSLECTVEGTSNPNLYWYRQAAGRGLQLLFYSVGIGQISSEVPQNLSASRPQDRQFILSSKKLLLSDSGFYLCAWAPGQYNSPLHFGNGTRLTVT.

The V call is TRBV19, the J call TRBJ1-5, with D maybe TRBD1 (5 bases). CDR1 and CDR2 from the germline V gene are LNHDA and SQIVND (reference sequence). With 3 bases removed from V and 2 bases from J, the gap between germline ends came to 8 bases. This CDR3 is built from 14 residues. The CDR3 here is CASSILTGNQPQHF. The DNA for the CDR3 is TGTGCCAGTAGTATCCTGACAGGCAATCAGCCCCAGCATTTT.